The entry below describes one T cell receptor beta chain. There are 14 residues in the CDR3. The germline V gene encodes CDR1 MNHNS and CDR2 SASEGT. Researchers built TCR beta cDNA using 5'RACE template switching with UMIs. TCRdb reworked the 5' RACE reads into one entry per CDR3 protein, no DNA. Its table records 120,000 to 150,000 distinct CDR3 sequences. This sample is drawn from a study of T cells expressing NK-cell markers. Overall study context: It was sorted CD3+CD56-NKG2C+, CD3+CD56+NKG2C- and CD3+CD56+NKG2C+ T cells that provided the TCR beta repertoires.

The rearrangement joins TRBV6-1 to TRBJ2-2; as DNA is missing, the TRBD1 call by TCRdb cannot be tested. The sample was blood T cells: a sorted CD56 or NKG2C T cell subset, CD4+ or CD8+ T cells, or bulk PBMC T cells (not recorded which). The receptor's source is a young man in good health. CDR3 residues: CASSTTGSPGELFF.